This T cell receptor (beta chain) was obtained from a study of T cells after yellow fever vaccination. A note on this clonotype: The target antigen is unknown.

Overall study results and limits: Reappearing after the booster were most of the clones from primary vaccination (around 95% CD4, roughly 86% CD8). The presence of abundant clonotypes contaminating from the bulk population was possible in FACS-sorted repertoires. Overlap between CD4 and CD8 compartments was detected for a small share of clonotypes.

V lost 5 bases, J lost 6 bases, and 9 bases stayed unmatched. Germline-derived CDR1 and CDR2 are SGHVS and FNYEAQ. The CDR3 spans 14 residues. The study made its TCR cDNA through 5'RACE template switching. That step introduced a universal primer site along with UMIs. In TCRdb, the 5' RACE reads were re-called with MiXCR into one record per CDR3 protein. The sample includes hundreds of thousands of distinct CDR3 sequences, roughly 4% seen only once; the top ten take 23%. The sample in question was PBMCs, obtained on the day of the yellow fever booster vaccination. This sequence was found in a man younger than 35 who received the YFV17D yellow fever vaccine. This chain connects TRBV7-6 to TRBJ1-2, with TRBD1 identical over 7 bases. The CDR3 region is CASSTPGQGDGYTF. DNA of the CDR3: TGTGCCAGCAGCACCCCAGGGCAGGGGGATGGCTACACCTTC.